This T cell receptor beta chain stems from a study of glioma-infiltrating T cells. For the study at large: Samples included WHO grade II oligodendrogliomas or astrocytomas and initial-diagnosis grade IV glioblastomas. Glioma patients had dexamethasone for six or fewer days before surgery. Overall study results and limits: Tissue and blood shared very few CDR3 sequences.

Trimming took 4 bases from V and 8 from J, leaving 8 bases between them. Germline-derived CDR1 and CDR2 are MNHEY and SVGAGI. This CDR3 has 12 residues. The table lists this clonotype with a few counts. What it binds is unknown. TCR alpha and beta CDR3 regions were amplified from RNA using iRepertoire nested multiplex PCR. TCRdb reprocessed the multiplex PCR reads with MiXCR, giving one entry per CDR3 protein. The table has around 350,000 distinct CDR3 sequences, 41% seen once. The chain recombines TRBV6-5 with TRBJ1-4; D unclear. This receptor was taken from a human donor with low-grade glioma or glioblastoma, undergoing nonglioma brain surgery, or in good health (not recorded which). The sample consisted of glioma tissue, nonneoplastic brain tissue, or PBMCs (not recorded which). Written as DNA, the CDR3 is TGTGCCAGCAGTTTAGCGTTGGAAAAACTGTTTTTT. Translated: CASSLALEKLFF.